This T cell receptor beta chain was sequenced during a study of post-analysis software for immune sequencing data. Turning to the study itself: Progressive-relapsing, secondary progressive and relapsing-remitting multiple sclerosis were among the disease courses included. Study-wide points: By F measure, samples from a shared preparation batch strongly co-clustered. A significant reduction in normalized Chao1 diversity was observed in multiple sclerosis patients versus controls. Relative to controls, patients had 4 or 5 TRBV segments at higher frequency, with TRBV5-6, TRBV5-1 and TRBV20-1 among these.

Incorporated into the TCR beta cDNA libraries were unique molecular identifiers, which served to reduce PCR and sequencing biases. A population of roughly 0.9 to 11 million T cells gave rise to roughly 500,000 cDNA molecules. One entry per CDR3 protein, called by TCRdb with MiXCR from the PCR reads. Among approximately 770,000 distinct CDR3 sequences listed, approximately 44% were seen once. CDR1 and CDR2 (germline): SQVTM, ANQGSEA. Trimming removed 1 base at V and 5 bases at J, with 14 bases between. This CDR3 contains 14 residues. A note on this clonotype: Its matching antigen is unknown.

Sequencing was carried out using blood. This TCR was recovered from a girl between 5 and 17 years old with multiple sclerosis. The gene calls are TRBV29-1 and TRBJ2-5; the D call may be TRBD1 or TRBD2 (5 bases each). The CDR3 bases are TGCAGCGTTGAAGCGAGGGGTTGGGAGGAGACCCAGTACTTC. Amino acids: CSVEARGWEETQYF. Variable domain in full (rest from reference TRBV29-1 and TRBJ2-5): SAVISQKPSRDICQRGTSLTIQCQVDSQVTMMFWYRQQPGQSLTLIATANQGSEATYESGFVIDKFPISRPNLTFSTLTVSNMSPEDSSIYLCSVEARGWEETQYFGPGTRLLVL.